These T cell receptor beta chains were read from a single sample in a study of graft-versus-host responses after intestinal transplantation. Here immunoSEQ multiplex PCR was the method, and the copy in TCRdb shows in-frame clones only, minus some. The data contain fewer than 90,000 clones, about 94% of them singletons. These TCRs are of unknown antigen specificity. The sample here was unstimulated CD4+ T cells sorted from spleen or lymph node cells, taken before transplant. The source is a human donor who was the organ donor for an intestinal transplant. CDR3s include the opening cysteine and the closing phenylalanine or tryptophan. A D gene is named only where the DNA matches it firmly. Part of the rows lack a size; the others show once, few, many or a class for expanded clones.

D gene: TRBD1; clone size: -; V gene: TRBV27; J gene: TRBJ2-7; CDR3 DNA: TGTGCCACCGCAAGGGCAGGGGGCATCTACGAGCAGTACTTC; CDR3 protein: CATARAGGIYEQYF
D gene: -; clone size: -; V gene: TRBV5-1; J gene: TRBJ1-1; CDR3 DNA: TGCGCCAGCAGCTCCTCAACAGGGACGGCAGCTTTCTTT; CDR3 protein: CASSSSTGTAAFF
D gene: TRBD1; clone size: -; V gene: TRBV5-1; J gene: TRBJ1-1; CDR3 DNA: TGCGCCAGCAGCGCACGGACAGGGTTAGGGGACACTGAAGCTTTCTTT; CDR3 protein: CASSARTGLGDTEAFF
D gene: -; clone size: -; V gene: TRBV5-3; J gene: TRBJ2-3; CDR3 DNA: TGTGCCAGAAGCTTGGGGACCACCAGAGATACGCAGTATTTT; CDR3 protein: CARSLGTTRDTQYF
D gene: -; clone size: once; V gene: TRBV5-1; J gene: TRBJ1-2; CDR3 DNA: TGCGCCAGCAGCTTGGAGAACTATGGCTACACCTTC; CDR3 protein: CASSLENYGYTF
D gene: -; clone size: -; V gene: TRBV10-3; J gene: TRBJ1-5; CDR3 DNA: TGTGCCATCATGAGTCCGAATCAGCCCCAGCATTTT; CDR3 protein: CAIMSPNQPQHF
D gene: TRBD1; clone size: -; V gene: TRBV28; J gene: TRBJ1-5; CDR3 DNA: TGTGCCAGCAGTTTTAGGACAGGGGGCAATCAGCCCCAGCATTTT; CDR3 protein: CASSFRTGGNQPQHF
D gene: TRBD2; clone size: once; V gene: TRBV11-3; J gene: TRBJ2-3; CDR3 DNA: TGTGCCAGCAGTCCGGGTAGGACTAGCGGGGGAGTTGGCACAGATACGCAGTATTTT; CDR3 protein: CASSPGRTSGGVGTDTQYF
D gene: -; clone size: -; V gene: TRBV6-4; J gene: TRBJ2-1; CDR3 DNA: TGTGCCAGCAGTGAGCTGGTCAGGGGTAAGCAGTTCTTC; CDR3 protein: CASSELVRGKQFF
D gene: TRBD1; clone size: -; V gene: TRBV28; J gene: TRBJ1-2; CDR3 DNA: TGTGCCAGCAGTTCCCCCGGGACAGGGAACTATGGCTACACCTTC; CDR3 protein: CASSSPGTGNYGYTF
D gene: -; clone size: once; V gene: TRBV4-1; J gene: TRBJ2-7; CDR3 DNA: TGCGCCAGCAGCCAAGATCCGCGCGGTACCTACGAGCAGTACTTC; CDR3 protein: CASSQDPRGTYEQYF
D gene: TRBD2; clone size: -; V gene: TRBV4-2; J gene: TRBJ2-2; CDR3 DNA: TGTGCCAGCAGCCTCATTCCGGGGGGATCGCAGACCGGGGAGCTGTTTTTT; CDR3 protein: CASSLIPGGSQTGELFF
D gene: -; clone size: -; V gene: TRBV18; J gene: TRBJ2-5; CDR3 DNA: TGTGCCAGCTCACGGGACGGGTCCCAAGAGACCCAGTACTTC; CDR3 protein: CASSRDGSQETQYF
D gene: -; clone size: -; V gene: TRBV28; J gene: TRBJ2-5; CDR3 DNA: TGTGCCAGCAGTTTAGGCTGGGAGACCCAGTACTTC; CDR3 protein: CASSLGWETQYF
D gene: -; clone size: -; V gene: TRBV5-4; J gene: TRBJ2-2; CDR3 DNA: TGTGCCAGTAGCTTCGAACCTTTGGGCGGGGAGCTGTTTTTT; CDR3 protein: CASSFEPLGGELFF
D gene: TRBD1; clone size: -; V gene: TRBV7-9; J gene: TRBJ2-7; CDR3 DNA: TGTGCCAGCAGCCTCAGGGACAGGGCCTACGAGCAGTACTTC; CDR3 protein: CASSLRDRAYEQYF
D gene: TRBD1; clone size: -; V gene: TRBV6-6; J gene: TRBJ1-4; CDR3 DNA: TGTGCCAGCAGTTACCCCGGACAGGGAACAATGAAAGAACTGTTTTTT; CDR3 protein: CASSYPGQGTMKELFF
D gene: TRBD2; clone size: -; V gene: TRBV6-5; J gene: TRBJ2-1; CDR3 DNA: TGTGCCAGCAGGAGACTAGCGGATAACAATGAGCAGTTCTTC; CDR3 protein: CASRRLADNNEQFF
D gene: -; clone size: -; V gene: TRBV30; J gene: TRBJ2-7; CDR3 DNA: TGTGCCTGGGGAAAGACAGGACCCGAGCAGTACTTC; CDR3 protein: CAWGKTGPEQYF
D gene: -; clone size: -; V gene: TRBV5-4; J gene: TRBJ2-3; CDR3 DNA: TGTGCCAGCAGATCACAGGTCACAGATACGCAGTATTTT; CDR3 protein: CASRSQVTDTQYF
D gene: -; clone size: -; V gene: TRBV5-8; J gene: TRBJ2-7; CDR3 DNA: TGTGCCAGCAGACACGGCCCTGTAGGCTACGAGCAGTACTTC; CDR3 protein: CASRHGPVGYEQYF
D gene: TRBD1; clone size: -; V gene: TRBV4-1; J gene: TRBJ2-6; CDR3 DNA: TGCGCCAGCAGCCCCAGGGGGCAGAGCTCTGGGGCCAACGTCCTGACTTTC; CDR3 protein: CASSPRGQSSGANVLTF
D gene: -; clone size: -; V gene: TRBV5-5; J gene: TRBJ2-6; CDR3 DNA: TGTGCCAGCAGCTGGTTGGGCTCTGGGGCCAACGTCCTGACTTTC; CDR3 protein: CASSWLGSGANVLTF
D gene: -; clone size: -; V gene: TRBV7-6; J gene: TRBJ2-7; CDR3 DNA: TGTGCCAGCAGTCCAAACACGGCCTACGAGCAGTACTTC; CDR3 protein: CASSPNTAYEQYF
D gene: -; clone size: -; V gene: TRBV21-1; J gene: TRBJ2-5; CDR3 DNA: TGTGCCAGCAGCAAAAGTTTGGGCTTCCGGGACATGATGTACCAAGAGACCCAGTACTTC; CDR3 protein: CASSKSLGFRDMMYQETQYF
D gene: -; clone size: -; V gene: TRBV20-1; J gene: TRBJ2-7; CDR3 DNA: TGCAGTGCGTCTACACGGTGGGAGCAGTACTTC; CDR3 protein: CSASTRWEQYF
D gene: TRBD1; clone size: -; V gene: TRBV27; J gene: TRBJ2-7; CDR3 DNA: TGTGCCAGCACCCCCACAGGGGGCAGCTTCTACGAGCAGTACTTC; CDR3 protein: CASTPTGGSFYEQYF
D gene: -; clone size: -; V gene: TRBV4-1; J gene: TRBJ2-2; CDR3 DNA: TGCGCCAGCAGCCGAGACCTCACCGGGGAGCTGTTTTTT; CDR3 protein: CASSRDLTGELFF
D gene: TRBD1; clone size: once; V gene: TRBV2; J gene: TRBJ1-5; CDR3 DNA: TGTGCCAGCAATGTTGAGGGGGCTGGTGGCCAGCCCCAGCATTTT; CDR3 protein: CASNVEGAGGQPQHF
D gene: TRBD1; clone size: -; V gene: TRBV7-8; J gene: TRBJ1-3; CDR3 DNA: TGTGCCAGCAGCTCGGACAGGCTAAACACCATATATTTT; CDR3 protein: CASSSDRLNTIYF
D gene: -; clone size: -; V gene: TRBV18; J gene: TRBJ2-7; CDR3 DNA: TGTGCCAGCTCACCGGGCGTTGGACGGGACAACGAGCAGTACTTC; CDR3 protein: CASSPGVGRDNEQYF
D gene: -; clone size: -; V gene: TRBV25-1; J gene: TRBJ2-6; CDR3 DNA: TGTGCCAGCGAGCATTCTGGGGCCAACGTCCTGACTTTC; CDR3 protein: CASEHSGANVLTF
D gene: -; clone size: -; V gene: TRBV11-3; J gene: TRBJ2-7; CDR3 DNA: TGTGCCAGCAGCCCGGACAGCTACGAGCAGTACTTC; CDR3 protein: CASSPDSYEQYF
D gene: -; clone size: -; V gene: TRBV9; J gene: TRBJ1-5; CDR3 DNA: TGTGCCAGCAGCGTAGCAGGGAGCAATCAGCCCCAGCATTTT; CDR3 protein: CASSVAGSNQPQHF
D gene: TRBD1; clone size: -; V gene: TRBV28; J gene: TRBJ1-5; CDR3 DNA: TGTGCCACAGAAGGGACAGGAGGTCAGCCCCAGCATTTT; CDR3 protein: CATEGTGGQPQHF
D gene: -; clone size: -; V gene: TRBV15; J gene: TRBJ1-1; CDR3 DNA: TGTGCCACCAGCGGAGGGGGAGGGAGGGCCACTGAAGCTTTCTTT; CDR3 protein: CATSGGGGRATEAFF
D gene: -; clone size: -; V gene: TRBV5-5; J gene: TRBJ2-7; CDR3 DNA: TGTGCCAGCACCCTGTGGGGGAACAGTTTCTCCTACGAGCAGTACTTC; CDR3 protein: CASTLWGNSFSYEQYF
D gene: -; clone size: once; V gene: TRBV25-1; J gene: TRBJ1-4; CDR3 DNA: TGTGCCAGCAGCGGGGCGGCTAATGAAAAACTGTTTTTT; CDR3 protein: CASSGAANEKLFF
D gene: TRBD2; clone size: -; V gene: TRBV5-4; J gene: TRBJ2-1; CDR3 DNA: TGTGCCAGCAGCGCCTCTAGCGGGGGTTATCGGAGCTCCTACAATGAGCAGTTCTTC; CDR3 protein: CASSASSGGYRSSYNEQFF
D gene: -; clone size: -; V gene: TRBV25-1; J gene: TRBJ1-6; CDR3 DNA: TGTGCCAGCAGTCTGGACCCGAGTGATTCACCCCTCCACTTT; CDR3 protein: CASSLDPSDSPLHF
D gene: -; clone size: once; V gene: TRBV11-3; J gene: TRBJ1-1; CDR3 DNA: TGTGCCAGCAGCTTCTACACTGAAGCTTTCTTT; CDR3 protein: CASSFYTEAFF
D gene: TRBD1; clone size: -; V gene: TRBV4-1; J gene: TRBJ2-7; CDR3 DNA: TGCGCCAGCAGCCAAGGGGACAGTGTAGACTACGAGCAGTACTTC; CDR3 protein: CASSQGDSVDYEQYF
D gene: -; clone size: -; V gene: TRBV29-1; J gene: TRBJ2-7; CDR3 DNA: TGCAGCATCTCTAAGTTGGGAGGTAGAACCTACGAGCAGTACTTC; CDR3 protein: CSISKLGGRTYEQYF
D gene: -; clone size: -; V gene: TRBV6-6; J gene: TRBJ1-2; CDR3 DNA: TGTGCCAGCAGGGGCGCTGCAGAACCTAACTATGGCTACACCTTC; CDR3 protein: CASRGAAEPNYGYTF
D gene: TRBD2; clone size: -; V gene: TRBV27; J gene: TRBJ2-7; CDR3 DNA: TGTGCCAGCAGTTACCTCCTGCGGGGGGGCTCGGAAACCTACGAGCAGTACTTC; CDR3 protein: CASSYLLRGGSETYEQYF
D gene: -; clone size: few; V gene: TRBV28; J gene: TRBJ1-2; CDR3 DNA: TGTGCCAGTAGGAGGCAGCAGGGCTATGGCTACACCTTC; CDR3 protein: CASRRQQGYGYTF
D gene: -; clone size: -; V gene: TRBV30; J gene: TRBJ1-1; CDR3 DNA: TGTGCCTGGAGCGGTATGACAGCCGACACTGAAGCTTTCTTT; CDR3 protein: CAWSGMTADTEAFF
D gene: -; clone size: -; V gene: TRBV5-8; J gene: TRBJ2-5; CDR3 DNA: TGTGCCAGCAGCTTGGAAGGGGGGAGGGAGACCCAGTACTTC; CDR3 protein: CASSLEGGRETQYF
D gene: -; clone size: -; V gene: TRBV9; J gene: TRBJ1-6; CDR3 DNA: TGTGCCAGCAGCGCATATAATTCACCCCTCCACTTT; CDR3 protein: CASSAYNSPLHF
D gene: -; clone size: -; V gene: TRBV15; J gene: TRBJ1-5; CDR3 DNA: TGTGCCACCAGCAAAATAGGAGACCATCAGCCCCAGCATTTT; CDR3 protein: CATSKIGDHQPQHF
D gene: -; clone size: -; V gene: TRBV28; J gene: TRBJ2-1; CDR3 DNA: TGTGCCAGCAGTGGACAGACGCAGTTCTTC; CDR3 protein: CASSGQTQFF